One and the same sample provided the 2 T cell receptor beta chains below, sequenced in a study of T-cell reconstitution after alpha-beta-depleted transplantation in children. Preparing the TCRbeta library involved the use of unique molecular identifiers. TCRdb reprocessed the PCR reads with MiXCR, giving one entry per CDR3 protein. Here the sample spans about 980,000 distinct CDR3 sequences, about 29% being singletons. This sample comprised PBMCs, mostly from graft donor cells, obtained 360 days after TCRalphabeta/CD19-depleted stem cell transplant. The receptors here all came from a boy under two years old who had a stem cell transplant for SCID, so the T cells may come from the graft donor.

This chain links TRBV12-3 or TRBV12-4 with TRBJ1-2, with 9 positions matching TRBD1. The CDR3 extends over 17 amino acids. With V trimmed by 5 bases and J by 6 bases, 16 bases remained unmatched. The CDR3 region is CASSTTSHRGHYHGYTF. Written as DNA, the CDR3 is TGTGCCAGCAGTACAACATCTCACAGGGGGCACTACCATGGCTACACCTTC.

This sequence joins TRBV15 and TRBJ2-5, with unresolved D. The V gene lost 1 base and the J gene lost 5 bases, with 8 bases spanning the gap. In germline, CDR1 is LNHNV, CDR2 YYDKDF (reference sequence). The CDR3 loop spans 13 amino acids. The CDR3 bases are TGTGCCACCAGCAGAGTAAAGAGGGAGACCCAGTACTTC. It encodes CATSRVKRETQYF.